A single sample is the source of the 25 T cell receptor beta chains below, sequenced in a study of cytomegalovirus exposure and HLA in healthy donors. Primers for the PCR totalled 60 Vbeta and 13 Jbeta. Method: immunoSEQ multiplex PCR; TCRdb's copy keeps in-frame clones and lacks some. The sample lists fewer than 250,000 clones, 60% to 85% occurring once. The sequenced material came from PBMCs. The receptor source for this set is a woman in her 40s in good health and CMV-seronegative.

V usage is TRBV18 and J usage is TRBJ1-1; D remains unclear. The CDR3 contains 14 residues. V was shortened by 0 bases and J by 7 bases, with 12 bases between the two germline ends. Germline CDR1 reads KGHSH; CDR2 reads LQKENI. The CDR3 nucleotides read TGTGCCAGCTCACCACCCGCCAGGCGCTATGAAGCTTTCTTT. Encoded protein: CASSPPARRYEAFF.

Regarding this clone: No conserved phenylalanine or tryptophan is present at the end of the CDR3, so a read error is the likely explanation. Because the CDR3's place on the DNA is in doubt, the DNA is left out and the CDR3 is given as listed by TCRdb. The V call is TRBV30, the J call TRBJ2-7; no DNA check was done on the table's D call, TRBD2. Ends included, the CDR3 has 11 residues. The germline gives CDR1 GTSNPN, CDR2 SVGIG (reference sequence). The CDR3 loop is CAFSPSSGFVL.

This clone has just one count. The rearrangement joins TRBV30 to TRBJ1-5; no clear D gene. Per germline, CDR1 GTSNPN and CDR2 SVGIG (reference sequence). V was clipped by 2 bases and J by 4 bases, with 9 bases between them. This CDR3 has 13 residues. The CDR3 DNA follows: TGTGCCTGGAGTCCCGGGGAGAATCAGCCCCAGCATTTT. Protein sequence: CAWSPGENQPQHF. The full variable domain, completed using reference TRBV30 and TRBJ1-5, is SQTIHQWPATLVQPVGSPLSLECTVEGTSNPNLYWYRQAAGRGLQLLFYSVGIGQISSEVPQNLSASRPQDRQFILSSKKLLLSDSGFYLCAWSPGENQPQHFGDGTRLSIL.

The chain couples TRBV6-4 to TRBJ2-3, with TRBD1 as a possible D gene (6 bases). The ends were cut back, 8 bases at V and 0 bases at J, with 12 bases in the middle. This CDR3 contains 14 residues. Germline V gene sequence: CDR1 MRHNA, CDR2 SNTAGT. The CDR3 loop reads CASRPGHSTDTQYF. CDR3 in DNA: TGTGCCAGCCGACCGGGACACAGCACAGATACGCAGTATTTT.

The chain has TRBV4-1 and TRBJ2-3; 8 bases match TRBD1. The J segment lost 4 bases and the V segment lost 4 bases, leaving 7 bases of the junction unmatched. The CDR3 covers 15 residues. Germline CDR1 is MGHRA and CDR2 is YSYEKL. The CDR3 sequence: CASSLGPGGSDTQYF. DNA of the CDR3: TGCGCCAGCAGCCTGGGTCCAGGGGGCTCAGATACGCAGTATTTT.

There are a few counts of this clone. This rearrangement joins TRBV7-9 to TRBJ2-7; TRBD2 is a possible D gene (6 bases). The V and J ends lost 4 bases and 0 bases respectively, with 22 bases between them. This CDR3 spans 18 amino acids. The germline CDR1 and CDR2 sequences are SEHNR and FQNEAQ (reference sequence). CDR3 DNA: TGTGCCAGCAGCTCCGAGGGGTCGTGGAGGGTAACCTCCTACGAGCAGTACTTC. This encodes CASSSEGSWRVTSYEQYF.

The CDR3 loop reads CASSLQELSYGYTF. As DNA, the CDR3 is TGCGCCAGCAGCTTGCAGGAACTTAGCTATGGCTACACCTTC. This sequence joins TRBV5-1 and TRBJ1-2; D unresolved. The germline V gene encodes CDR1 SGHRS and CDR2 YFSETQ. The CDR3 sequence is 14 residues long. Trimming shortened V by 1 base and J by 4 bases, and 11 bases separated the two germline ends.

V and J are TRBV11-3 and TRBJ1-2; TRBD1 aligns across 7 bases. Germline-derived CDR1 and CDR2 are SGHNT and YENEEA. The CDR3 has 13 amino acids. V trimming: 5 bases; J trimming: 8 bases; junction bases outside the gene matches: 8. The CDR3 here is CASSPGTGAGYTF. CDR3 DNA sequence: TGTGCCAGCAGCCCTGGAACAGGGGCCGGCTACACCTTC.

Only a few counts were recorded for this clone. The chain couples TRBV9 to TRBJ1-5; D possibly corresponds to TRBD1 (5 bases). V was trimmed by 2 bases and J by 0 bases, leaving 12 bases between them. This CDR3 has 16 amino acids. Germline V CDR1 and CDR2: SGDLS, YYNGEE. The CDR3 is CASSVWGRYSNQPQHF. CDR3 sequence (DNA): TGTGCCAGCAGCGTGTGGGGCAGGTATAGCAATCAGCCCCAGCATTTT.

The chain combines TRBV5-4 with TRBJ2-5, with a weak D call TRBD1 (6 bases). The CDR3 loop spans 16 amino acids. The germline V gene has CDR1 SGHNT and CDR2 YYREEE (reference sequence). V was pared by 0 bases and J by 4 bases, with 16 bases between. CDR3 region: CASSLAAGSQGETQYF. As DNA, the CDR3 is TGTGCCAGCAGCTTGGCGGCAGGATCACAGGGAGAGACCCAGTACTTC.

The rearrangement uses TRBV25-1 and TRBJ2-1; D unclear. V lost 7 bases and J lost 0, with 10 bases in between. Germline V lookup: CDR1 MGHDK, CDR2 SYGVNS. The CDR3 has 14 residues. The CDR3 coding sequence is TGTGCCAGCACCCCCCATAGCTCCTACAATGAGCAGTTCTTC. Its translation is CASTPHSSYNEQFF.

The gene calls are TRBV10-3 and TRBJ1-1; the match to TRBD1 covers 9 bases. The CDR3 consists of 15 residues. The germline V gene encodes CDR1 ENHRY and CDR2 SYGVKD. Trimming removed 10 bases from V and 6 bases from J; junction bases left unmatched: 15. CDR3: CATMDRGNKGAEAFF. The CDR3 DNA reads TGTGCCACCATGGACAGGGGCAACAAGGGAGCTGAAGCTTTCTTT.

The CDR3 is CASSLLGRYGYTF. CDR3 sequence (DNA): TGTGCCAGCAGCTTACTGGGGAGGTATGGCTACACCTTC. The chain recombines TRBV11-3 with TRBJ1-2; D is undetermined. The CDR3 extends over 13 amino acids. The germline V gene has CDR1 SGHNT and CDR2 YENEEA. Trimming took off 2 bases at V and 5 bases at J, with 9 bases between the two ends.

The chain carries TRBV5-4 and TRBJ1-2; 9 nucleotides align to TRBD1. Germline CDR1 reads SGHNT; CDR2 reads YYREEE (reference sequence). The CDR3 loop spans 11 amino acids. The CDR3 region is CGSTGGSGYTF. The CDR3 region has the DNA TGTGGAAGTACAGGGGGCTCTGGCTACACCTTC.

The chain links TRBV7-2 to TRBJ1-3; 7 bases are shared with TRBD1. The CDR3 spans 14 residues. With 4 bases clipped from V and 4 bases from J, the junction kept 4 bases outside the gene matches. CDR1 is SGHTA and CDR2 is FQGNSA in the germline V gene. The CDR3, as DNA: TGTGCCAGCAGCTCCGGGACAGTCGGAAACACCATATATTTT. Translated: CASSSGTVGNTIYF. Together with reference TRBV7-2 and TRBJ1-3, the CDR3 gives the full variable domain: GAGVSQSPSNKVTEKGKDVELRCDPISGHTALYWYRQSLGQGLEFLIYFQGNSAPDKSGLPSDRFSAERTGGSVSTLTIQRTQQEDSAVYLCASSSGTVGNTIYFGEGSWLTVV.

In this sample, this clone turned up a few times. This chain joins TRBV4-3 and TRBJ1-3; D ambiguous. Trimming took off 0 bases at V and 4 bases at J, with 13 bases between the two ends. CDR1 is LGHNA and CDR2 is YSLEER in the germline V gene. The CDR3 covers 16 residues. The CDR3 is CASSQDRGASGNTIYF. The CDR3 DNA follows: TGCGCCAGCAGCCAAGATCGCGGAGCTTCGGGAAACACCATATATTTT.

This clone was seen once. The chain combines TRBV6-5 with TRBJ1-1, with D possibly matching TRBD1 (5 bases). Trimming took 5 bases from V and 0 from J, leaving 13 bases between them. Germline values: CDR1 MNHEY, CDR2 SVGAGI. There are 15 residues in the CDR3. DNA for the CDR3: TGTGCCAGCAGTCCCGGGGGGAATCTGAACACTGAAGCTTTCTTT. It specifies CASSPGGNLNTEAFF.

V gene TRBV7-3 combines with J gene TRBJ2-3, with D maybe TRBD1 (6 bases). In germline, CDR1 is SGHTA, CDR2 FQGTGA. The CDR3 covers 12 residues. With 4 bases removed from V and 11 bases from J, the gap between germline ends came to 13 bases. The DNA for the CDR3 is TGTGCCAGCAGCTCAGGGGCAGGCGGGCAGTATTTT. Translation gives CASSSGAGGQYF.

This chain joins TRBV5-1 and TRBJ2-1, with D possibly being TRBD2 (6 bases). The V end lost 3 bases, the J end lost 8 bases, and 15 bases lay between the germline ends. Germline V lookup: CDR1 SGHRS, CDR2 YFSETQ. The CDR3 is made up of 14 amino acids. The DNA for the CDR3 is TGCGCCAGCAGCTCGACTAGTTTAGGCTATGAGCAGTTCTTC. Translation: CASSSTSLGYEQFF.

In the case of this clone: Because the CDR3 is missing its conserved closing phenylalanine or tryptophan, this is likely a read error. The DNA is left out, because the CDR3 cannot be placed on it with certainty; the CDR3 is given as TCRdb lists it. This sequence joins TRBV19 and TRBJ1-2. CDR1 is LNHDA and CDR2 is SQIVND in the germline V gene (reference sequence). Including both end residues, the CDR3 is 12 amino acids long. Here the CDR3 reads CASSILASRWRC.

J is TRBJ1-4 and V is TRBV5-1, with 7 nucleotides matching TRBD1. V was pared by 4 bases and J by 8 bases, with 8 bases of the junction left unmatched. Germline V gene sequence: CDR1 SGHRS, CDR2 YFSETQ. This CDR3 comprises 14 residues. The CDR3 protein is CASSVSGTAEKLFF. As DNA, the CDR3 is TGCGCCAGCAGCGTGTCCGGGACAGCCGAAAAACTGTTTTTT. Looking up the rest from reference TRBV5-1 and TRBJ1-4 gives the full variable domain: KAGVTQTPRYLIKTRGQQVTLSCSPISGHRSVSWYQQTPGQGLQFLFEYFSETQRNKGNFPGRFSGRQFSNSRSEMNVSTLELGDSALYLCASSVSGTAEKLFFGSGTQLSVL.

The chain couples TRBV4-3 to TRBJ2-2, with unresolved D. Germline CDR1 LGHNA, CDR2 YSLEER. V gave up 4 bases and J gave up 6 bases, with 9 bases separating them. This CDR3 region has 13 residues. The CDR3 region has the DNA TGCGCCAGCAGCCCGGTCGGGTCCGGGGAGCTGTTTTTT. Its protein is CASSPVGSGELFF.

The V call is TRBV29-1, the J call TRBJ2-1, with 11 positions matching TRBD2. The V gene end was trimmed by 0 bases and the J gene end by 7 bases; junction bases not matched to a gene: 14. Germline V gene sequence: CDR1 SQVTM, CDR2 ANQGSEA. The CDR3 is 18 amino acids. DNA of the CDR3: TGCAGCGTTGAAGATCTTCTCGAGACTAGCGGGGAAAGTAATGAGCAGTTCTTC. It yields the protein CSVEDLLETSGESNEQFF.

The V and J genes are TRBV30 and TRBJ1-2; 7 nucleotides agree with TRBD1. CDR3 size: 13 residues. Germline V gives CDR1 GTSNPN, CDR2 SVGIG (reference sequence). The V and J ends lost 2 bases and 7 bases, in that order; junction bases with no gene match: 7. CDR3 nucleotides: TGTGCCTGGAGTCCCCAGGGGGGAAGTGGCTACACCTTC. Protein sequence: CAWSPQGGSGYTF.

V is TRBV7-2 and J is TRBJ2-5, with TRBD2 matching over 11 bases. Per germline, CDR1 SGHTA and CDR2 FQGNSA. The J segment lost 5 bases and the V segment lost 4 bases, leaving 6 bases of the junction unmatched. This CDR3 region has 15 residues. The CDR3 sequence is CASSYLSGRGETQYF. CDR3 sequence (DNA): TGTGCCAGCAGCTACCTTAGCGGGAGGGGGGAGACCCAGTACTTC.